This TCR beta chain was identified during a study of radiotherapy plus CTLA-4 blockade in lung cancer. Method: immunoSEQ multiplex PCR; TCRdb's copy keeps in-frame clones and lacks some. The data show 55,000 to 75,000 clones, approximately 76% seen once. Germline CDR1 is SGHTA and CDR2 is FQGNSA. With V trimmed by 5 bases and J by 6 bases, 4 bases remained unmatched. CDR3 length equals 12 residues. Whole-study findings and limits: Early shifts in blood T cell clones, with interferon-beta, reportedly predicted response best.

Concerning this clone: Its cognate antigen is unknown.

The chain links TRBV7-2 to TRBJ2-7, with 7 bases fitting TRBD1. The source was peripheral blood, collected from a patient treated with radiotherapy plus ipilimumab. This TCR was recovered from a human donor with non-small cell lung cancer whose response to radiotherapy plus ipilimumab could not be evaluated. Some clones in this sample may be carry-over from other donors' samples. The CDR3 here is CASSVTGAEQYF. The CDR3 DNA follows: TGTGCCAGCAGCGTAACAGGGGCCGAGCAGTACTTC.